The 27 T cell receptor beta chains reported below all come from one sample, sequenced in a study of T cells in Graves' hyperthyroidism and ophthalmopathy. The CDR3 regions of TCR beta were amplified from RNA transcripts. Primed by the HTBI set, a first-round RT-PCR was run on the TCR CDR3. TCRdb fed the multiplex PCR reads into MiXCR, producing one record per CDR3 protein. This table has 600,000 to 800,000 distinct CDR3 sequences, under 45% appearing once. Material for sequencing was blood. The origin of the receptors is a woman in her thirties or forties with Graves' hyperthyroidism.

This clonotype came up a few times. The chain employs TRBV20-1 and TRBJ1-1, with a weak D call TRBD1 (5 bases). V was pared by 3 bases and J by 6 bases, with 23 bases between. Germline V gene data show CDR1 as DFQATT and CDR2 as SNEGSKA (reference sequence). There are 16 residues in the CDR3. CDR3 amino acids: CSASWVGTARNAEAFF. For the CDR3, the DNA is TGCAGTGCTAGTTGGGTCGGGACGGCTCGTAACGCTGAAGCTTTCTTT.

Remarks on this clonotype: A much larger clone lies a single base off, so this may be a read error. The chain has TRBV29-1 and TRBJ2-7, with TRBD2 as a possible D gene (6 bases). CDR1 is SQVTM and CDR2 is ANQGSEA in the germline V gene. The CDR3 is 14 amino acids. Trimming took off 7 bases at V and 4 bases at J, with 20 bases between the two ends. The CDR3 sequence is CSAGAGTGTYEQYF. The CDR3 DNA follows: TGCAGCGCCGGAGCCGGGACTGGGACTTACGAGCAGTACTTC.

The V gene is TRBV12-3 or TRBV12-4, the J gene TRBJ1-2; no reliable D call. The length of the CDR3 is 10 residues. V lost 8 bases and J 6 bases, leaving 7 bases between the germline ends. The CDR3 region has the DNA TGTGCCAGCGGGTCTAATGGCTACACCTTC. Its protein product is CASGSNGYTF.

The chain recombines TRBV2 with TRBJ1-3; the D gene is possibly TRBD1 (6 bases). The CDR3 runs to 14 residues. V gave up 10 bases and J gave up 4 bases, with 17 bases separating them. Germline CDR1 SNHLY, CDR2 FYNNEI. The CDR3 region has the DNA TGTGCCACCTTGAGGGGGGGATTAGGAAACACCATATATTTT. Translated, it gives CATLRGGLGNTIYF.

The sample holds many counts of this clonotype. The J gene is TRBJ1-1, the V gene TRBV6-5; D ambiguous. V was pared by 7 bases and J by 3 bases, with 18 bases between. CDR3 length equals 15 residues. CDR1 and CDR2 (germline): MNHEY, SVGAGI. Here the CDR3 reads CASTSEEGYHTEAFF. The CDR3 nucleotides are TGTGCCAGCACCTCCGAGGAAGGGTACCACACTGAAGCTTTCTTT.

The chain combines TRBV10-3 with TRBJ2-6, with TRBD1 matching 7 bases. V shed 11 bases, J shed 2 bases, and the junction held 12 bases outside the gene matches. Germline V gives CDR1 ENHRY, CDR2 SYGVKD. The CDR3 runs to 16 residues. This CDR3 reads CASTPGGPPGANVLTF. CDR3 nucleotide sequence: TGTGCCTCGACCCCAGGGGGTCCCCCTGGGGCCAACGTCCTGACTTTC.

In this sample, this clonotype turned up a few times. This sequence joins TRBV10-2 and TRBJ1-6, with D maybe TRBD1 (5 bases). Germline CDR1 and CDR2: WSHSY and SAAADI. Trimming stripped 6 bases from V and 7 bases from J, with 19 bases between. The CDR3 spans 16 residues. This CDR3 reads CASSPPQGLGNSPLHF. DNA for the CDR3: TGCGCCAGCAGCCCCCCCCAGGGATTGGGGAATTCACCCCTCCACTTT.

This clonotype was recorded many times. This chain joins TRBV19 and TRBJ2-7, with 9 bases fitting TRBD1. CDR3 size: 14 residues. The ends lost 5 bases at V and 6 bases at J; junction bases unmatched: 8. The germline V gene encodes CDR1 LNHDA and CDR2 SQIVND (reference sequence). As DNA, the CDR3 is TGTGCCAGTAGTTTAAACCCGACAGGGGGCGAGCAGTACTTC. It encodes CASSLNPTGGEQYF.

This clonotype was picked up many times. The chain links TRBV12-3 or TRBV12-4 to TRBJ1-6, with unresolved D. Trimming cost V 1 base and J 7 bases, with 11 bases left between them. The CDR3 loop spans 15 amino acids. The CDR3 sequence is CASSLVGSSNSPLHF. DNA for the CDR3: TGTGCCAGCAGTTTAGTCGGCAGCTCCAATTCACCCCTCCACTTT.

This clonotype appeared many times. J is TRBJ2-6 and V is TRBV7-2; TRBD1 matches 9 bases. CDR3 length equals 19 residues. The V gene's germline CDR1 is SGHTA and CDR2 FQGNSA. J gave up 1 base and V 5 bases, and 12 bases lay outside the gene matches. Here the CDR3 reads CASSPLRGQGWSGANVLTF. The CDR3 region has the DNA TGTGCCAGCAGCCCCTTGAGGGGACAGGGTTGGTCTGGGGCCAACGTCCTGACTTTC.

The chain has TRBV6-2 or TRBV6-3 and TRBJ2-5, with D possibly TRBD2 on 7 matching bases. The germline gives CDR1 MNHEY, CDR2 SVGEGT. V shed 4 bases and J shed 2 bases, with 11 bases lying between them. There are 14 residues in the CDR3. CDR3 amino acids: CASSWGGQQETQYF. In nucleotides, the CDR3 is TGTGCCAGCAGTTGGGGGGGGCAGCAAGAGACCCAGTACTTC.

This clonotype was counted ten times or more. This chain links TRBV7-8 with TRBJ1-1, with unresolved D. The CDR3 is made up of 15 amino acids. Per germline, CDR1 SGHVS and CDR2 FQNEAQ. Trimming cost V 3 bases and J 2 bases, with 13 bases left between them. The CDR3 loop is CASSFAGVINTEAFF. In nucleotides, the CDR3 is TGTGCCAGCAGCTTTGCAGGAGTGATAAACACTGAAGCTTTCTTT.

The chain combines TRBV20-1 with TRBJ2-6; TRBD2 aligns across 7 bases. Germline V gene data show CDR1 as DFQATT and CDR2 as SNEGSKA (reference sequence). V shed 1 base and J 0 bases; nucleotides not matched to a gene: 12. This CDR3 has 19 residues. As DNA, the CDR3 is TGCAGTGCTAGAGGCGGTGGTGCGGGGGACTTCTCTGGGGCCAACGTCCTGACTTTC. Its translation: CSARGGGAGDFSGANVLTF.

V gene TRBV25-1 combines with J gene TRBJ1-2; D gene uncertain. There are 11 residues in the CDR3. Germline assignment: CDR1 MGHDK and CDR2 SYGVNS. V lost 8 bases and J 8 bases, leaving 12 bases between the germline ends. The CDR3 DNA is TGTGCCAGCCAACCAAATTTCGGCTACACCTTC. Residues: CASQPNFGYTF.

The chain links TRBV5-1 to TRBJ1-1; D gene ambiguous. The CDR3 length is 11 residues. The V end was cut by 1 base, the J end by 9 bases, with 7 bases between. CDR1 and CDR2 from the germline V gene are SGHRS and YFSETQ. The CDR3 loop is CASSLSSKAFF. The CDR3 DNA reads TGCGCCAGCAGCTTGTCCAGCAAAGCTTTCTTT.

The rearrangement links TRBV3-1 to TRBJ1-1; D is perhaps TRBD1 (5 bases). Germline-derived CDR1 and CDR2 are LGHDT and YNNKEL (reference sequence). The CDR3 covers 12 residues. V was shortened by 0 bases and J by 10 bases, with 9 bases between the two germline ends. The CDR3 protein is CASSQEERGAFF. The CDR3 nucleotides read TGTGCCAGCAGCCAAGAGGAGAGGGGAGCTTTCTTT.

With respect to this clonotype: One base away lies a much larger clone, so this may be a sequencing read error. The chain links TRBV7-2 to TRBJ2-2; a possible D gene is TRBD1 (6 bases). Trimming left V 4 bases short and J 13 bases short, with 13 bases between. CDR1 is SGHTA and CDR2 is FQGNSA in the germline V gene. CDR3 size: 12 residues. The CDR3 bases are TGTGCCAGCAGCTCCGGGACAAGGGGGCTGTTTTTT. This translates into CASSSGTRGLFF.

This clonotype was observed once. V is TRBV2 and J is TRBJ2-7, with D possibly being TRBD2 (6 bases). Germline V lookup: CDR1 SNHLY, CDR2 FYNNEI. V gave up 4 bases and J gave up 3 bases, with 16 bases separating them. The CDR3 covers 15 residues. The CDR3 sequence: CASSARAGRVYEQYF. CDR3 sequence (DNA): TGTGCCAGCAGTGCTCGTGCGGGACGGGTCTACGAGCAGTACTTC.

Details on this clonotype: A much larger clone differs by one base, so this may be a read error. This sequence joins TRBV19 and TRBJ1-5, with 10 positions matching TRBD1. Germline-derived CDR1 and CDR2 are LNHDA and SQIVND (reference sequence). The CDR3 runs to 15 residues. CDR3 protein: CVSSATGGAGQPQHF. In DNA, the CDR3 is TGTGTCAGTAGTGCGACAGGGGGCGCTGGTCAGCCCCAGCATTTT.

The V gene is TRBV24-1, the J gene TRBJ2-3; unclear D gene. V dropped 4 bases and J dropped 5 bases, with 15 bases sitting between them. Looked up from germline, CDR1 is KGHDR and CDR2 is SFDVKD. This CDR3 contains 15 residues. The CDR3 DNA is TGTGCCACCAGTGACCGACTCCTATTGAGAGATACGCAGTATTTT. Amino acids: CATSDRLLLRDTQYF.

The chain has TRBV20-1 and TRBJ1-4; unclear D gene. The CDR3 runs to 16 residues. Germline CDR1 DFQATT, CDR2 SNEGSKA (reference sequence). V dropped 3 bases and J dropped 2 bases, with 16 bases sitting between them. The CDR3 nucleotides are TGCAGTGCTAGTTTGAATCCCGCGCAGACTAATGAAAAACTGTTTTTT. This translates into CSASLNPAQTNEKLFF.

This clonotype showed up many times. The chain joins TRBV2 to TRBJ1-5, with D possibly TRBD1 on 5 matching bases. The CDR3 is made up of 15 amino acids. V shed 3 bases and J shed 0 bases, with 9 bases lying between them. Germline CDR1 is SNHLY and CDR2 is FYNNEI. The CDR3 loop reads CASSDMGGSNQPQHF. In DNA, the CDR3 is TGTGCCAGCAGTGACATGGGGGGTAGCAATCAGCCCCAGCATTTT. Full variable domain (remainder filled in from reference TRBV2 and TRBJ1-5): EPEVTQTPSHQVTQMGQEVILRCVPISNHLYFYWYRQILGQKVEFLVSFYNNEISEKSEIFDDQFSVERPDGSNFTLKIRSTKLEDSAMYFCASSDMGGSNQPQHFGDGTRLSIL.

This clonotype was observed once. The CDR3 does not end in the conserved phenylalanine or tryptophan, so this is likely a read error. No DNA is shown, since the ends of the CDR3 on it are uncertain; the CDR3 is the one TCRdb lists. The chain has TRBV7-2 and TRBJ1-3. Counting both end residues, the CDR3 totals 10 amino acids. The V gene's germline CDR1 is SGHTA and CDR2 FQGNSA. The CDR3 sequence is CASSFSGPNT.

This clonotype showed up many times. The chain combines TRBV24-1 with TRBJ1-2; D not certain. Germline values: CDR1 KGHDR, CDR2 SFDVKD. V was pared by 3 bases and J by 2 bases, with 6 bases between. The CDR3 extends over 13 amino acids. The CDR3 reads CATSDQGNYGYTF. The CDR3 DNA reads as TGTGCCACCAGTGATCAAGGGAACTATGGCTACACCTTC.

This clonotype was picked up many times. The chain links TRBV15 to TRBJ1-5, with D possibly being TRBD1 (5 bases). V dropped 5 bases and J dropped 0 bases, with 11 bases sitting between them. The CDR3 is made up of 15 amino acids. CDR1 and CDR2 (germline): LNHNV, YYDKDF (reference sequence). In nucleotides, the CDR3 is TGTGCCACCAGCGTGGGCAGGGATAGCAATCAGCCCCAGCATTTT. Its protein is CATSVGRDSNQPQHF.

This clonotype has more than one count but fewer than ten. The genes are TRBV5-8 and TRBJ1-2; 10 bases fit TRBD1. This CDR3 is 17 amino acids long. The junction had 10 bases not matched to a gene; V was cut back by 3 bases and J by 2 bases. Germline V lookup: CDR1 SGHTS, CDR2 YDEGEE. The DNA of the CDR3 is TGTGCCAGCAGCTGGGAGACAGGGGGCTCTTCGAACTATGGCTACACCTTC. This encodes CASSWETGGSSNYGYTF.

The J gene is TRBJ1-3, the V gene TRBV4-3; D call uncertain. Trimming stripped 1 base from V and 4 bases from J, with 14 bases between. The germline V gene encodes CDR1 LGHNA and CDR2 YSLEER. The CDR3 sequence is 16 residues long. CDR3 sequence (DNA): TGCGCCAGCAGCCAAGGAAGGGCAGTGTACGGAAACACCATATATTTT. The encoded protein is CASSQGRAVYGNTIYF.